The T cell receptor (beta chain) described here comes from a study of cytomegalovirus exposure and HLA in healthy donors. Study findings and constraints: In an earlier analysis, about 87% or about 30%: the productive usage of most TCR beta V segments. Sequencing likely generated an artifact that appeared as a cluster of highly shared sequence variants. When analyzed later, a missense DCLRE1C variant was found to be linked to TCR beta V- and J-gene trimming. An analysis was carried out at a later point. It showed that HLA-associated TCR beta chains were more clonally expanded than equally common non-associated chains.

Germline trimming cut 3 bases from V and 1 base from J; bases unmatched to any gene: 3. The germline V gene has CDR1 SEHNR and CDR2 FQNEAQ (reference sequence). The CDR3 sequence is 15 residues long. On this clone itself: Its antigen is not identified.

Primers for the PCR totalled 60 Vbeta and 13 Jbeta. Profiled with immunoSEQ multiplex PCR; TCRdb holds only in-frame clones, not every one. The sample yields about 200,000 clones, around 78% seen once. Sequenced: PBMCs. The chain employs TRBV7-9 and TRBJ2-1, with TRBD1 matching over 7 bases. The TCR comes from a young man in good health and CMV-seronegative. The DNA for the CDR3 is TGTGCCAGCAGCTTCGACAGGGCGTCCTACAATGAGCAGTTCTTC. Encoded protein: CASSFDRASYNEQFF.